This TCR beta chain was recovered during a study of regulatory T cells in long-lasting Graves disease. Broader study findings: More public clonotypes were shared by persistent patients (under 3,000) than by new patients (about 970). Favoring TRBV28, TRBJ1-2 and TRBJ2-5 was a feature seen in persistent disease.

The table lists this clonotype with many counts. The antigen is unknown. Germline V gives CDR1 SGHAT, CDR2 FQDESV (reference sequence). The CDR3 length is 14 residues. The V segment lost 7 bases and the J segment 2 bases; nucleotides outside the gene matches: 6. iRepertoire HTBI primers and Arm-PCR of CDR3 regions built TCR beta libraries. TCRdb independently ran MiXCR on the multiplex PCR reads; one entry per CDR3 protein. The sample lists about 500,000 distinct CDR3 sequences, about 12% seen once, with over 7% in the top ten. Time point meaning: newly diagnosed GD, antithyroid drugs for less than 3 months. From RNA extracted from PBMCs, the TCR library was made. These records were also assigned to another study, of T cells in Graves' hyperthyroidism and ophthalmopathy. In that study: Diagnoses were established using clinical symptoms, serum thyroxine and TRAb, thyroid ultrasound and orbital computed tomography. In blood, most of the thyroid clonotypes expanded above 0.001 were also present.

This chain uses TRBV11-1 with TRBJ2-5, with 8 bases identical to TRBD2. Sample: peripheral blood mononuclear cells (PBMCs), taken at new diagnosis, from a patient treated with antithyroid drugs. This TCR was recovered from a woman aged 25 to 39 with Graves disease. The CDR3: CASNDPGGQETQYF. The CDR3 nucleotides are TGTGCCAGCAACGACCCGGGGGGGCAAGAGACCCAGTACTTC.